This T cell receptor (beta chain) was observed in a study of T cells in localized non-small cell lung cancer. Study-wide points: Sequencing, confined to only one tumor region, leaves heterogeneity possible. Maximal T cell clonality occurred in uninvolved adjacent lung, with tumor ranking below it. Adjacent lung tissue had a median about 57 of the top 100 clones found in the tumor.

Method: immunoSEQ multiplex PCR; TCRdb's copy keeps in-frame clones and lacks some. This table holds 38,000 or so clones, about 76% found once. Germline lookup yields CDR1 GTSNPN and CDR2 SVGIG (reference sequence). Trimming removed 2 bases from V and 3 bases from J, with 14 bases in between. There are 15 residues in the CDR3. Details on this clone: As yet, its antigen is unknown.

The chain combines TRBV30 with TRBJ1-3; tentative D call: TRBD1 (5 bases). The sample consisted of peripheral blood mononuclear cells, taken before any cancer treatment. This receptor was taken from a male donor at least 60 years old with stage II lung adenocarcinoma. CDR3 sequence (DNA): TGTGCCTGGAGTCCAGACATGGGGGGTGGAAACACCATATATTTT. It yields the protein CAWSPDMGGGNTIYF. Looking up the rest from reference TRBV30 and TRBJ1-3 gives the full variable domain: SQTIHQWPATLVQPVGSPLSLECTVEGTSNPNLYWYRQAAGRGLQLLFYSVGIGQISSEVPQNLSASRPQDRQFILSSKKLLLSDSGFYLCAWSPDMGGGNTIYFGEGSWLTVV.